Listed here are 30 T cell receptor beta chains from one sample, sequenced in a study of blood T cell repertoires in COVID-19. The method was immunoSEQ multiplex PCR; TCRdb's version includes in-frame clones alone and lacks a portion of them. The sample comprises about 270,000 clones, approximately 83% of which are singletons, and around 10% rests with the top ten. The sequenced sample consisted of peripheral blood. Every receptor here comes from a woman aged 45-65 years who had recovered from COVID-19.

The CDR3 spells CASSLSPAGQGEGYTF. The CDR3 DNA follows: TGTGCCAGCAGCTTATCCCCTGCGGGACAGGGAGAGGGCTACACCTTC. This rearrangement joins TRBV7-6 to TRBJ1-2; 9 bases fit TRBD1. Losses at the gene ends were 2 bases for V and 8 bases for J; bases not matched to a gene: 12. The CDR3 has 16 residues. Germline CDR1 reads SGHVS; CDR2 reads FNYEAQ.

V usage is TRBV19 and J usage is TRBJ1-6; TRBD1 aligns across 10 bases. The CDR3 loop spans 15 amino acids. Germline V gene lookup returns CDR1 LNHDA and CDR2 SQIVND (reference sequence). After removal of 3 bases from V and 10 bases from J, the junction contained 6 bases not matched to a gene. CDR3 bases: TGTGCCAGTAGTATGAAGACAGGGGGCATGTCACCCCTCCACTTT. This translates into CASSMKTGGMSPLHF. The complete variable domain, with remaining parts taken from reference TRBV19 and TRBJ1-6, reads DGGITQSPKYLFRKEGQNVTLSCEQNLNHDAMYWYRQDPGQGLRLIYYSQIVNDFQKGDIAEGYSVSREKKESFPLTVTSAQKNPTAFYLCASSMKTGGMSPLHFGNGTRLTVT.

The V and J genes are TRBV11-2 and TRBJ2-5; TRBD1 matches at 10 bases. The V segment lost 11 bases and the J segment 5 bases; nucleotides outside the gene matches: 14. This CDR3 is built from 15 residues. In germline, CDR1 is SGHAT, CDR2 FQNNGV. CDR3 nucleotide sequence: TGTGCCCCCATTAATGACAGGGGGCTTGATGAGACCCAGTACTTC. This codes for CAPINDRGLDETQYF.

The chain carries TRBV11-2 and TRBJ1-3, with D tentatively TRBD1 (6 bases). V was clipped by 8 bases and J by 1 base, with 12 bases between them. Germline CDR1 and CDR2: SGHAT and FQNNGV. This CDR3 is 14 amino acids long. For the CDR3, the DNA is TGTGCCAGCGGCGTACAGGGTTCTGGAAACACCATATATTTT. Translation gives CASGVQGSGNTIYF.

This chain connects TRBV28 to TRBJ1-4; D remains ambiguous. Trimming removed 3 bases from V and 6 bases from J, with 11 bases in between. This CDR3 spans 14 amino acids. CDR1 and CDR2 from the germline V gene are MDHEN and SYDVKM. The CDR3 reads CASSLATVDEKLFF. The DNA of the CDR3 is TGTGCCAGCAGTTTGGCGACTGTCGATGAAAAACTGTTTTTT. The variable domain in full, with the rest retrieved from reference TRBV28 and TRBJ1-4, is DVKVTQSSRYLVKRTGEKVFLECVQDMDHENMFWYRQDPGLGLRLIYFSYDVKMKEKGDIPEGYSVSREKKERFSLILESASTNQTSMYLCASSLATVDEKLFFGSGTQLSVL.

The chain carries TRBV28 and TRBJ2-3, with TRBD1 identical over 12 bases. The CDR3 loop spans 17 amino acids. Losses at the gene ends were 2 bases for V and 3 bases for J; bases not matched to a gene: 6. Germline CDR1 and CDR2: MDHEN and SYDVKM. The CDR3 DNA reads TGTGCCAGCAGTTTACTCCCGGGACAGGGGGCAACAGATACGCAGTATTTT. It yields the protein CASSLLPGQGATDTQYF.

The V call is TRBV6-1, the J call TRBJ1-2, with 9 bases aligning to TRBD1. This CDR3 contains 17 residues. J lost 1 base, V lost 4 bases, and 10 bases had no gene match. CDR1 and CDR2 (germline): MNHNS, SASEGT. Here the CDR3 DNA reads TGTGCCAGCAGTGCCCAGGGGCCGACAGGGGGTAACTATGGCTACACCTTC. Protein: CASSAQGPTGGNYGYTF.

CDR3 in amino acids: CASSLRGNGYTF. The CDR3 DNA reads TGTGCCAGCAGTCTCCGGGGTAATGGCTACACCTTC. V usage is TRBV6-2 or TRBV6-3 and J usage is TRBJ1-2; D is unresolved. V shed 5 bases and J shed 6 bases, with 10 bases lying between them. Germline values: CDR1 MNHEY, CDR2 SVGEGT. CDR3 size: 12 residues.

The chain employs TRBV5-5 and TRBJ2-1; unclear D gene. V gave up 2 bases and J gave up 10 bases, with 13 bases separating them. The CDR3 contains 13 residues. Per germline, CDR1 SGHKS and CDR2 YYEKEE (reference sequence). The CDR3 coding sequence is TGTGCCAGCAGCTTTGAGGAGTTCCGGGAGCAGTTCTTC. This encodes CASSFEEFREQFF. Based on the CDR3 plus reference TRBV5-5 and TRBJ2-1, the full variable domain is DAGVTQSPTHLIKTRGQQVTLRCSPISGHKSVSWYQQVLGQGPQFIFQYYEKEERGRGNFPDRFSARQFPNYSSELNVNALLLGDSALYLCASSFEEFREQFFGPGTRLTVL.

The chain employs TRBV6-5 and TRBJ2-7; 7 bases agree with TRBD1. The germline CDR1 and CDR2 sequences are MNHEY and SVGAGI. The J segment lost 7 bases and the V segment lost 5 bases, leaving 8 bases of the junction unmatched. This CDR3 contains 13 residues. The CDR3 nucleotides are TGTGCCAGCAGTACGGACAGGACGAGGGAGCAGTACTTC. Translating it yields CASSTDRTREQYF.

The CDR3 loop reads CASSEQGDSYEQYF. The CDR3 region has the DNA TGTGCCAGCAGCGAACAGGGGGACTCCTACGAGCAGTACTTC. The chain uses TRBV7-3 and TRBJ2-7; 8 bases fit TRBD1. CDR1 and CDR2 (germline): SGHTA, FQGTGA. The CDR3 loop spans 14 amino acids. The junction had 3 bases not matched to a gene; V was cut back by 5 bases and J by 0 bases.

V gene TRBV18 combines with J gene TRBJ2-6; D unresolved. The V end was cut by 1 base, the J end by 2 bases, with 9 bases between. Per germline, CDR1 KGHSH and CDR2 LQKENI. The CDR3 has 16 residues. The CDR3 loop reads CASSPLPPPGANVLTF. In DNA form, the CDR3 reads TGTGCCAGCTCACCACTTCCCCCTCCTGGGGCCAACGTCCTGACTTTC.

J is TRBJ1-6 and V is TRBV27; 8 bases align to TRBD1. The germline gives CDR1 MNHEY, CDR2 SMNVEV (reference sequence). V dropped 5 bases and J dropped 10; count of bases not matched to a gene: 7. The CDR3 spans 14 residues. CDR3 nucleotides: TGTGCCAGCAGTCCCGACAGGGGTAGGTCACCCCTCCACTTT. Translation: CASSPDRGRSPLHF.

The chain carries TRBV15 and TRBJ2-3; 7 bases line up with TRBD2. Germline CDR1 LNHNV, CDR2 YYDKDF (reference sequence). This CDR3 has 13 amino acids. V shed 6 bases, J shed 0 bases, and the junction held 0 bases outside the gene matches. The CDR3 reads CATRLASTDTQYF. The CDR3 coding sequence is TGTGCCACCAGACTAGCGAGCACAGATACGCAGTATTTT.

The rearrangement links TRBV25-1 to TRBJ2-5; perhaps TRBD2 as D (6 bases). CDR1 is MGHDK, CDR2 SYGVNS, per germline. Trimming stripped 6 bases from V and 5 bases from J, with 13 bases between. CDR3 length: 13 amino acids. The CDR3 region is CASRGGVSETQYF. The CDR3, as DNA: TGTGCCAGCAGGGGGGGAGTATCTGAGACCCAGTACTTC. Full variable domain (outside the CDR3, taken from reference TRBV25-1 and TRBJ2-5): EADIYQTPRYLVIGTGKKITLECSQTMGHDKMYWYQQDPGMELHLIHYSYGVNSTEKGDLSSESTVSRIRTEHFPLTLESARPSHTSQYLCASRGGVSETQYFGPGTRLLVL.

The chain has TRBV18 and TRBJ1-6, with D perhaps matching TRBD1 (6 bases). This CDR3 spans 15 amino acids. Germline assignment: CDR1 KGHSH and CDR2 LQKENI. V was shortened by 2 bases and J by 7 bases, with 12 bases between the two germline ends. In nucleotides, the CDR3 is TGTGCCAGCTCACCAAGAGCAGGGGAAAATTCACCCCTCCACTTT. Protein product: CASSPRAGENSPLHF.

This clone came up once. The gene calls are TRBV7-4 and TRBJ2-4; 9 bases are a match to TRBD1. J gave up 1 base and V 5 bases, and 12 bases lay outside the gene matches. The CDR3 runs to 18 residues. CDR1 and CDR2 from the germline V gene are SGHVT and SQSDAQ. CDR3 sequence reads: CASSQYKQGALAKNIQYF. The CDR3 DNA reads TGTGCCAGCAGCCAATACAAACAGGGGGCACTGGCCAAAAACATTCAGTACTTC.

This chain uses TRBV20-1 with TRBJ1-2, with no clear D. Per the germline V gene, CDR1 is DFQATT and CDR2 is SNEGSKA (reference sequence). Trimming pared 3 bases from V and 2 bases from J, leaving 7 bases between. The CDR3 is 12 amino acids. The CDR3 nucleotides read TGCAGTGCTAGTGCAGGAAACTATGGCTACACCTTC. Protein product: CSASAGNYGYTF.

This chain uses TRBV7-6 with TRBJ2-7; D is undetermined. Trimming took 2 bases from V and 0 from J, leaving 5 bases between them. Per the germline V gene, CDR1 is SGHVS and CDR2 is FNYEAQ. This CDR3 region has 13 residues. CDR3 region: CASSLSVSYEQYF. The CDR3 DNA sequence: TGTGCCAGCAGCTTAAGCGTCTCCTACGAGCAGTACTTC.

CDR3 DNA: TGTGCCATCAGTGTGTCACCAGGGGAAGAGAACGGGGAGCTGTTTTTT. Protein product: CAISVSPGEENGELFF. The chain employs TRBV10-3 and TRBJ2-2, with D possibly matching TRBD1 (6 bases). With 4 bases removed from V and 7 bases from J, the gap between germline ends came to 19 bases. CDR3 size: 16 residues. Germline CDR1 ENHRY, CDR2 SYGVKD.

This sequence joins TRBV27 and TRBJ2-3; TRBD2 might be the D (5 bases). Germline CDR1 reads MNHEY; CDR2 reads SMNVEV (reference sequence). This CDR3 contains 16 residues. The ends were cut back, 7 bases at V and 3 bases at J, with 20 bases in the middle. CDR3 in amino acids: CASTDRVRAATDTQYF. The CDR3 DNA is TGTGCCAGCACCGATAGGGTACGAGCGGCTACAGATACGCAGTATTTT.

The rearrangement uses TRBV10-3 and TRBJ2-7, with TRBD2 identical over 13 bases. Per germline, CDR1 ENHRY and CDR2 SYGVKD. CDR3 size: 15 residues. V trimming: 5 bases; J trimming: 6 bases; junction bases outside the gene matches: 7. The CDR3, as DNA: TGTGCCATCAGTCCCGGACTAGCGGGAGCGCGCGAGCAGTACTTC. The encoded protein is CAISPGLAGAREQYF.

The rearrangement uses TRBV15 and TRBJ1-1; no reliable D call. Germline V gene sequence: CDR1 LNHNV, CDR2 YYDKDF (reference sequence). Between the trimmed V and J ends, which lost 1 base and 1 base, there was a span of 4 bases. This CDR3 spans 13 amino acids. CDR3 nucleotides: TGTGCCACCAGCAGAGCGGGGAACACTGAAGCTTTCTTT. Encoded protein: CATSRAGNTEAFF. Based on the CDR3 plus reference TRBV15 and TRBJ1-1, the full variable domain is DAMVIQNPRYQVTQFGKPVTLSCSQTLNHNVMYWYQQKSSQAPKLLFHYYDKDFNNEADTPDNFQSRRPNTSFCFLDIRSPGLGDTAMYLCATSRAGNTEAFFGQGTRLTVV.

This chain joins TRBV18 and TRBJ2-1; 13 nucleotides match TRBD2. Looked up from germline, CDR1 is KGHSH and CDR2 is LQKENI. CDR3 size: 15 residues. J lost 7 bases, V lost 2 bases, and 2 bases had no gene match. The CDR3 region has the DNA TGTGCCAGCTCACCAGGGACTAGCGGGGTAAATGAGCAGTTCTTC. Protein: CASSPGTSGVNEQFF. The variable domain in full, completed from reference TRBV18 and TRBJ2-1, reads NAGVMQNPRHLVRRRGQEARLRCSPMKGHSHVYWYRQLPEEGLKFMVYLQKENIIDESGMPKERFSAEFPKEGPSILRIQQVVRGDSAAYFCASSPGTSGVNEQFFGPGTRLTVL.

CDR3 nucleotides: TGCGCCAGCAGCTTGTCGACAGCTAATTCACCCCTCCACTTT. It specifies CASSLSTANSPLHF. V gene TRBV5-1 combines with J gene TRBJ1-6, with TRBD1 as a possible D gene (5 bases). The germline gives CDR1 SGHRS, CDR2 YFSETQ. V lost 1 base and J 6 bases, leaving 8 bases between the germline ends. CDR3 size: 14 residues. Full variable domain (outside the CDR3, taken from reference TRBV5-1 and TRBJ1-6): KAGVTQTPRYLIKTRGQQVTLSCSPISGHRSVSWYQQTPGQGLQFLFEYFSETQRNKGNFPGRFSGRQFSNSRSEMNVSTLELGDSALYLCASSLSTANSPLHFGNGTRLTVT.

CDR3 protein: CASSIQFISTDTQYF. The DNA for the CDR3 is TGTGCCAGTAGTATCCAGTTTATAAGCACAGATACGCAGTATTTT. The chain links TRBV19 to TRBJ2-3, with D unresolved. Trimming left V 3 bases short and J 0 bases short, with 10 bases between. Germline V gene sequence: CDR1 LNHDA, CDR2 SQIVND (reference sequence). The CDR3 length is 15 residues.

CDR3 region: CATSQAGAQGPQHF. The DNA of the CDR3 is TGTGCCACCAGCCAGGCGGGGGCCCAGGGGCCCCAGCATTTT. The V gene is TRBV24-1, the J gene TRBJ1-5; TRBD1 might be the D (6 bases). The CDR3 length is 14 residues. The V gene lost 7 bases and the J gene lost 9 bases, with 18 bases spanning the gap. The germline CDR1 and CDR2 sequences are KGHDR and SFDVKD.

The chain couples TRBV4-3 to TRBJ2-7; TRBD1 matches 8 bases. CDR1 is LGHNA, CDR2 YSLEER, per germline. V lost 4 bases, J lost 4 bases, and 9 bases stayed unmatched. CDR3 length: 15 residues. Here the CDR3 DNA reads TGCGCCAGCAGCCGATGGACAGGGATGGAGTACGAGCAGTACTTC. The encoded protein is CASSRWTGMEYEQYF.

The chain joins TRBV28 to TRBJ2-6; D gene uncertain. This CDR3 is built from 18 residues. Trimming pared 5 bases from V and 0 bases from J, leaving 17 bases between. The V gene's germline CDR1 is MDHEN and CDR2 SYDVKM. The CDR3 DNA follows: TGTGCCAGCAGTCCTGTAGCACCTAGAAACTCTGGGGCCAACGTCCTGACTTTC. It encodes CASSPVAPRNSGANVLTF.

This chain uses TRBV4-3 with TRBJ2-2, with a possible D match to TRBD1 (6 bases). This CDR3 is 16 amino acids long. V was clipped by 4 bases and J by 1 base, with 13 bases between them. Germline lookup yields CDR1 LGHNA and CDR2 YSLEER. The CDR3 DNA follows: TGCGCCAGCAGCCCAGGACCGGACAGGAACACCGGGGAGCTGTTTTTT. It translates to CASSPGPDRNTGELFF.